This entry concerns a single T cell receptor (beta chain). The antigen is not known. Germline loops: CDR1 SGHNT, CDR2 YYREEE (reference sequence). This CDR3 region has 15 residues. V lost 4 bases to trimming and J lost 5 bases; unmatched junction nucleotides: 10. This entry is derived from a study of cytomegalovirus exposure and HLA in healthy donors. The PCR ran on 60 Vbeta and 13 Jbeta primers. Using immunoSEQ multiplex PCR, the repertoire was profiled, and TCRdb retains in-frame clones only, with some absent. The table lists 100,000 or so clones, roughly four fifths of them singletons, with roughly 5% in the top ten. There were likely unrecorded immune exposures, though donors were nominally healthy when sampled. Study results and caveats: In a later analysis, more than 15,000 TCR beta sequences were associated with HLA alleles at 0.05 false discovery rate.

This sequence originates from a middle-aged man in good health and CMV-seropositive. Source material: PBMCs. The chain recombines TRBV5-4 with TRBJ2-3, with 7 nucleotides matching TRBD2. CDR3 in DNA: TGTGCCAGCAGCCCGAATAGCGGGTGGGTAGATACGCAGTATTTT. It codes for CASSPNSGWVDTQYF.